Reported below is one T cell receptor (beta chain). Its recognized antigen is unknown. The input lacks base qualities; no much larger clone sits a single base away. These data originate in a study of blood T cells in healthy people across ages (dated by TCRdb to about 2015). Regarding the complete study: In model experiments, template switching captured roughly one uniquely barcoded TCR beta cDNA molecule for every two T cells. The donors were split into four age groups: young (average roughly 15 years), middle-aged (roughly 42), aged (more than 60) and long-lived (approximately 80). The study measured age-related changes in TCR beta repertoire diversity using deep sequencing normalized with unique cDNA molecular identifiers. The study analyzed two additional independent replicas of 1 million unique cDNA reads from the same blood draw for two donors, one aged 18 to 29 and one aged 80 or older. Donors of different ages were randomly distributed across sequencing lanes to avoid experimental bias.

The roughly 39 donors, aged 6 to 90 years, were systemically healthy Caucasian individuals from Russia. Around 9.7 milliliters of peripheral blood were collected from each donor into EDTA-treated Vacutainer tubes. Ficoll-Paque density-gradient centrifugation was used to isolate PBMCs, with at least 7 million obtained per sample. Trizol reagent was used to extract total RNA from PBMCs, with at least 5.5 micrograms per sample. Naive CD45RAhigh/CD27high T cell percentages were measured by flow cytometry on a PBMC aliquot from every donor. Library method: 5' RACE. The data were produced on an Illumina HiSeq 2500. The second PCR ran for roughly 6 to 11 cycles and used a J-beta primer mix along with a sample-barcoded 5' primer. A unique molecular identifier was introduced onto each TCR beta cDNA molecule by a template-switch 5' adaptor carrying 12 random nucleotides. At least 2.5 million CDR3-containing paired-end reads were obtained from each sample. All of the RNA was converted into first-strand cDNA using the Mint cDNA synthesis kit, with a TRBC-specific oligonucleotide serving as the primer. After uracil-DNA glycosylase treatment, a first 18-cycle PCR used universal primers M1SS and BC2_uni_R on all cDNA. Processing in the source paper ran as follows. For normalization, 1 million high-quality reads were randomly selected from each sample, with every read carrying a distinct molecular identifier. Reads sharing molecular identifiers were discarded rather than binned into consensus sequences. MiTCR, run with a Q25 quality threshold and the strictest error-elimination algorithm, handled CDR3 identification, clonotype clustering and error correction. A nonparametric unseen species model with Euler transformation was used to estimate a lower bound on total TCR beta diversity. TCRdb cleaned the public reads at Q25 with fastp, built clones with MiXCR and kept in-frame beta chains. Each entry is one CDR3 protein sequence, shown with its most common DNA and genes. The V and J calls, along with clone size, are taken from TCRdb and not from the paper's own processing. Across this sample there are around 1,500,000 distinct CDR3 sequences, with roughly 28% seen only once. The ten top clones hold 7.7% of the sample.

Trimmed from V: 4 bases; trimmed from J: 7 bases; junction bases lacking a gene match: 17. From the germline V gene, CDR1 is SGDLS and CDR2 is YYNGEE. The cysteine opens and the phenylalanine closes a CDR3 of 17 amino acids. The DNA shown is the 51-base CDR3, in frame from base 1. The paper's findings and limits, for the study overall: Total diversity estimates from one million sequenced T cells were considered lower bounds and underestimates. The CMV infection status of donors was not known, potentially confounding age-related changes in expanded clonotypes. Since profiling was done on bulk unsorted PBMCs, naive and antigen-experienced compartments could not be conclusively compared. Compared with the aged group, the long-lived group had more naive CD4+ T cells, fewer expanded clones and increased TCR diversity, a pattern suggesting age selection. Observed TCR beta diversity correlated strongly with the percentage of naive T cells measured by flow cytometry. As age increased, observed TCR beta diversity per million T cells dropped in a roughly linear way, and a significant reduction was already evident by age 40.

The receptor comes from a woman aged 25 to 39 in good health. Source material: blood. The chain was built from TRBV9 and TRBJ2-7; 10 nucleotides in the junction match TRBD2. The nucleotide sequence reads TGTGCCAGCAGCCCACGTACGGGAGCGGGAGGGCCTCGGGAGCAGTACTTC. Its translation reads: CASSPRTGAGGPREQYF.